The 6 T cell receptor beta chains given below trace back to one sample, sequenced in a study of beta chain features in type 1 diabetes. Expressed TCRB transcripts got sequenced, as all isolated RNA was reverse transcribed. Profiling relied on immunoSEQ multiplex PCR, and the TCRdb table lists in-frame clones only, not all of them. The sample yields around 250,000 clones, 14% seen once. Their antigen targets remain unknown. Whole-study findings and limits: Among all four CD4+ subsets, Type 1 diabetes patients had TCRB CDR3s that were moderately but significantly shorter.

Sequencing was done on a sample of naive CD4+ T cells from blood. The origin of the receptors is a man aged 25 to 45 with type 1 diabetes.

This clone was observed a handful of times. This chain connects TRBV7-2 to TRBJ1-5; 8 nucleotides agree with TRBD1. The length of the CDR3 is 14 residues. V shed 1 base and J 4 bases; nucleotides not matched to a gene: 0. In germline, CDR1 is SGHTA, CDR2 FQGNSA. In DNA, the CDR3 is TGTGCCAGCAGCTTAGGGACAGGGAATCAGCCCCAGCATTTT. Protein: CASSLGTGNQPQHF.

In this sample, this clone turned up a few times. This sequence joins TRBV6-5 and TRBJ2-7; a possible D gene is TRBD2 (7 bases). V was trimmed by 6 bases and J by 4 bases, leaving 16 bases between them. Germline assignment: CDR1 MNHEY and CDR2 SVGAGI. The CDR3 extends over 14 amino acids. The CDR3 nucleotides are TGTGCCAGCAGAGGGGGATTGGGGGGGTACGAGCAGTACTTC. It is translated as CASRGGLGGYEQYF.

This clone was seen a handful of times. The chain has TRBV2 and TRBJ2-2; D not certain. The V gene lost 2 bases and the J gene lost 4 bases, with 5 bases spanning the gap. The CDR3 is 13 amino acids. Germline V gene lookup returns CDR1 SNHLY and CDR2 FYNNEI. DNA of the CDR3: TGTGCCAGCAGTGAATGGCCCACCGGGGAGCTGTTTTTT. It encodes CASSEWPTGELFF.

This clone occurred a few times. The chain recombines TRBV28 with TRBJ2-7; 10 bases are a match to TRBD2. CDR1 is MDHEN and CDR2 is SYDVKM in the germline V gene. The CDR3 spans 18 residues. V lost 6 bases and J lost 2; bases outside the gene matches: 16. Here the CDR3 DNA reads TGTGCCAGCAGAAACAGGGGACCGGGACTAGCGAACGCCTACGAGCAGTACTTC. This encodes CASRNRGPGLANAYEQYF.

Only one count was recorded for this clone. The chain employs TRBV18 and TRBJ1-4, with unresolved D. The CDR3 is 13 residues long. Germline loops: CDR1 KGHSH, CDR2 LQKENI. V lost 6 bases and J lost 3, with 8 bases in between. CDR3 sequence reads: CASSPGSNEKLFF. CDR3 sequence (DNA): TGTGCCAGCTCTCCGGGTTCTAATGAAAAACTGTTTTTT.

The CDR3 here is CASSLGESTEAFF. The CDR3 nucleotides read TGTGCCAGCAGCTTAGGTGAGAGCACTGAAGCTTTCTTT. This chain uses TRBV11-2 with TRBJ1-1; D uncertain. The V and J ends lost 1 base and 4 bases respectively, with 7 bases between them. The CDR3 has 13 residues. Germline CDR1 reads SGHAT; CDR2 reads FQNNGV.